This T cell receptor (beta chain) appears in the sequencing data of a study of cytotoxic CD8 clonotypes in ibrutinib-treated CLL. Regarding the study as a whole: Shared public clonotypes were rare, and on treatment they either got smaller or stayed the same.

Of note for this clone: What it binds is not known.

The data were produced by immunoSEQ multiplex PCR, yet TCRdb's version contains in-frame clones alone and is incomplete. The sample consists of roughly 40,000 clones, approximately 70% of them appearing once. Germline values: CDR1 GTSNPN, CDR2 SVGIG (reference sequence). This CDR3 has 15 residues. V shed 2 bases and J 7 bases; nucleotides not matched to a gene: 12. This receptor was identified in a human donor with chronic lymphocytic leukemia. The source was PBMCs, collected after 12 months of ibrutinib treatment. This sequence joins TRBV30 and TRBJ1-1, with 8 bases aligning to TRBD1. The CDR3 coding sequence is TGTGCCTGGAGTCACCTGGGACAGGCCCAAAGTGAAGCTTTCTTT. Amino acid sequence: CAWSHLGQAQSEAFF.